A selection of T cell receptor beta chains follows, all from one sample in a study of cytomegalovirus exposure and HLA in healthy donors. Here immunoSEQ multiplex PCR was the method, and the copy in TCRdb shows in-frame clones only, minus some. The sample contains about 140,000 clones, roughly 70% of which appear only once. The sample was PBMCs. The receptors were sampled from a male donor in good health and CMV-seronegative. CDR3s include the opening cysteine and the closing phenylalanine or tryptophan. Each record gives: D gene, V gene, J gene, clone size, CDR3 protein, CDR3 DNA. A D gene is named only where the DNA matches it firmly. Size is omitted from some rows. Given values are once, few, many or a class for expanded clones.

TRBD1	TRBV5-1	TRBJ1-2	once	CASSPTGANYGYTF	TGCGCCAGCAGCCCGACAGGGGCTAACTATGGCTACACCTTC
NA	TRBV7-2	TRBJ2-1	NA	CASSSHRVNEQFF	TGTGCCAGCAGCTCGCACAGGGTTAATGAGCAGTTCTTC
TRBD1	TRBV5-1	TRBJ1-3	NA	CASSLDDRVMAGNTIYF	TGCGCCAGCAGCTTAGATGACAGGGTAATGGCTGGAAACACCATATATTTT
TRBD2	TRBV30	TRBJ2-3	few	CAWSGGAGDTQYF	TGTGCCTGGAGCGGGGGGGCCGGAGATACGCAGTATTTT
TRBD1	TRBV19	TRBJ2-3	NA	CASQRQGSTDTQYF	TGTGCCAGCCAGAGACAGGGTAGCACAGATACGCAGTATTTT
TRBD1	TRBV5-8	TRBJ2-3	NA	CASSPGPGTASLRDTQYF	TGTGCCAGCAGCCCGGGGCCGGGGACAGCAAGCTTAAGGGATACGCAGTATTTT
TRBD1	TRBV7-9	TRBJ1-1	NA	CASSLRTGGKGTEAFF	TGTGCCAGCAGCTTAAGGACAGGGGGGAAGGGAACTGAAGCTTTCTTT
NA	TRBV28	TRBJ1-1	once	CASLFHGGEAFF	TGTGCCAGTCTTTTCCACGGGGGTGAAGCTTTCTTT
TRBD2	TRBV28	TRBJ2-4	NA	CASSFGLAGVGAKNIQYF	TGTGCCAGCAGTTTCGGACTAGCGGGAGTGGGTGCCAAAAACATTCAGTACTTC
TRBD1	TRBV15	TRBJ1-5	few	CATRIGGGSNQPQHF	TGTGCCACCAGGATAGGGGGCGGTAGCAATCAGCCCCAGCATTTT
NA	TRBV5-6	TRBJ1-5	once	CASSLGVGNNQPQHF	TGTGCCAGCAGCTTGGGCGTCGGGAACAATCAGCCCCAGCATTTT
TRBD1	TRBV5-1	TRBJ1-2	NA	CASSSGTEEFYGYTF	TGCGCCAGCAGCTCGGGGACAGAGGAGTTCTATGGCTACACCTTC
NA	TRBV9	TRBJ2-7	NA	CASSVDPTSSYEQYF	TGTGCCAGCAGCGTAGACCCTACGAGCTCCTACGAGCAGTACTTC
NA	TRBV7-3	TRBJ2-2	NA	CASSLTGGQGTGELFF	TGTGCCAGCAGCTTAACCGGGGGGCAAGGCACCGGGGAGCTGTTTTTT
NA	TRBV4-3	TRBJ2-7	NA	CASSQEGGGPSSYEQYF	TGCGCCAGCAGCCAAGAGGGCGGCGGGCCCAGCTCCTACGAGCAGTACTTC
TRBD1	TRBV4-2	TRBJ1-4	NA	CASSQGDRIHEKLFF	TGTGCCAGCAGCCAAGGGGACAGGATACATGAAAAACTGTTTTTT
TRBD2	TRBV27	TRBJ2-1	NA	CASSPRLAGGLNEQFF	TGTGCCAGCAGTCCAAGACTAGCGGGGGGTCTCAATGAGCAGTTCTTC
NA	TRBV29-1	TRBJ1-3	NA	CSVEPTGSSGNTIYF	TGCAGCGTTGAGCCCACAGGGAGCTCTGGAAACACCATATATTTT
NA	TRBV11-2	TRBJ1-2	NA	CASSSLRGPNYGYTF	TGTGCCAGCAGCTCCCTGCGGGGGCCCAACTATGGCTACACCTTC
TRBD1	TRBV6-1	TRBJ2-7	NA	CASSGRGTGAHEQYF	TGTGCCAGCAGCGGCCGCGGGACAGGGGCACACGAGCAGTACTTC
TRBD1	TRBV12-5	TRBJ2-1	once	CASGLVNRGHNEQFF	TGTGCTAGTGGTTTGGTGAACAGGGGGCATAATGAGCAGTTCTTC
TRBD1	TRBV6-4	TRBJ1-1	NA	CASRKTGESTEAFF	TGTGCCAGCAGGAAGACAGGGGAATCCACTGAAGCTTTCTTT
TRBD1	TRBV19	TRBJ1-2	NA	CAIRTGLNYGYTF	TGTGCCATCAGGACAGGGTTGAACTATGGCTACACCTTC
NA	TRBV7-2	TRBJ2-1	NA	CASSPDRGAVEQFF	TGTGCCAGCAGCCCAGATAGGGGTGCGGTTGAGCAGTTCTTC
TRBD2	TRBV29-1	TRBJ2-2	NA	CSVEDGLAGSTNTGELFF	TGCAGCGTTGAAGATGGACTAGCGGGGTCGACGAACACCGGGGAGCTGTTTTTT
NA	TRBV6-1	TRBJ1-6	NA	CASSENSPLHF	TGTGCCAGCAGCGAGAATTCACCCCTCCACTTT
NA	TRBV5-1	TRBJ1-4	NA	CASTLGATNEKLFF	TGCGCCAGCACCTTAGGGGCAACTAATGAAAAACTGTTTTTT
TRBD2	TRBV4-3	TRBJ2-7	NA	CASSQVIVTSGRGKRFEQYF	TGCGCCAGCAGCCAAGTAATTGTGACTAGCGGGAGGGGCAAGCGTTTCGAGCAGTACTTC
TRBD1	TRBV27	TRBJ2-7	NA	CASSLQGATSSYEQYF	TGTGCCAGCAGTTTACAGGGGGCCACCAGCTCCTACGAGCAGTACTTC
NA	TRBV25-1	TRBJ2-5	NA	CASSDHGDYQETQYF	TGTGCCAGCAGTGATCATGGGGACTACCAAGAGACCCAGTACTTC
NA	TRBV19	TRBJ1-5	NA	CASSFAGAGAGQPQHF	TGTGCCAGTAGTTTCGCCGGGGCAGGAGCGGGGCAGCCCCAGCATTTT
NA	TRBV5-1	TRBJ2-7	NA	CASSLDRRSRTF	TGCGCCAGCAGCTTGGATCGGAGGAGTAGGACCTTC
NA	TRBV7-9	TRBJ2-7	NA	CASSPPGTYEQYF	TGTGCCAGCAGCCCCCCCGGGACCTACGAGCAGTACTTC
NA	TRBV19	TRBJ1-5	once	CASSIGGRQTNQPQHF	TGTGCCAGTAGTATCGGGGGTAGACAGACCAATCAGCCCCAGCATTTT
NA	TRBV15	TRBJ1-2	NA	CATSRDLGGSDGYTF	TGTGCCACCAGCAGAGATCTTGGGGGCTCGGATGGCTACACCTTC
NA	TRBV7-3	TRBJ2-1	NA	CASSTRESYNEQFF	TGTGCCAGCAGCACCCGGGAGTCCTACAATGAGCAGTTCTTC
TRBD1	TRBV5-8	TRBJ2-3	NA	CASSFLQGDTDTQYF	TGTGCCAGCAGCTTCCTACAGGGGGACACAGATACGCAGTATTTT
TRBD2	TRBV9	TRBJ2-7	NA	CASSVGGSGGGEQYF	TGTGCCAGCAGCGTAGGAGGTAGCGGGGGAGGCGAGCAGTACTTC
TRBD1	TRBV25-1	TRBJ1-2	NA	CASSAAKDRGSYGHTF	TGTGCCAGCAGTGCAGCAAAGGACAGGGGGTCCTATGGCCACACCTTC
NA	TRBV5-6	TRBJ1-5	once	CAGSLSGVGVQSNQPQHF	TGTGCCGGCAGCTTATCAGGGGTTGGGGTGCAAAGCAATCAGCCCCAGCATTTT
TRBD1	TRBV19	TRBJ1-1	NA	CASTLRQGNTEAFF	TGTGCCAGTACTCTCCGACAGGGGAACACTGAAGCTTTCTTT